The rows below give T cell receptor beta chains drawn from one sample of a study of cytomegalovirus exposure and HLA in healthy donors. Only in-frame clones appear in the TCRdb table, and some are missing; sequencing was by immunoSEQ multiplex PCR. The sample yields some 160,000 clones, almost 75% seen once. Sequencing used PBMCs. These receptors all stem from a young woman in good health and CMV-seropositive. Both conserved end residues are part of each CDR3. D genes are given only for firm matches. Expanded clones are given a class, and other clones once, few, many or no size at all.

CDR3: CASSFVRGLDFGTEAFF; DNA: TGTGCCAGCAGTTTTGTCAGGGGGCTTGATTTCGGCACTGAAGCTTTCTTT; D: TRBD1; J: TRBJ1-1; V: TRBV27; size: .
CDR3: CASSPQTQGSSYEQYF; DNA: TGCGCCAGCAGCCCCCAAACACAGGGGAGCTCCTACGAGCAGTACTTC; D: TRBD1; J: TRBJ2-7; V: TRBV5-1; size: .
CDR3: CASRPAGGGTGELFF; DNA: TGTGCCAGCAGGCCTGCAGGGGGCGGCACCGGGGAGCTGTTTTTT; D: TRBD1; J: TRBJ2-2; V: TRBV28; size: .
CDR3: CASSLGVRQAGYEQYF; DNA: TGTGCCAGCAGCTTAGGAGTACGACAGGCCGGGTACGAGCAGTACTTC; D: .; J: TRBJ2-7; V: TRBV13; size: .
CDR3: CSSSSSTGASSGNTIYF; DNA: TGTTCCAGCAGCTCTTCGACAGGGGCCTCCTCCGGAAACACCATATATTTT; D: TRBD1; J: TRBJ1-3; V: TRBV7-9; size: few
CDR3: CASSPYFQKTNEQFF; DNA: TGCGCCAGCAGCCCTTACTTCCAAAAAACCAATGAGCAGTTCTTC; D: .; J: TRBJ2-1; V: TRBV4-1; size: few
CDR3: CAIKGALGANVLTF; DNA: TGTGCCATCAAAGGGGCACTTGGGGCCAACGTCCTGACTTTC; D: .; J: TRBJ2-6; V: TRBV10-3; size: .
CDR3: CASSVGDQPQHF; DNA: TGTGCCAGCAGCGTAGGAGATCAGCCCCAGCATTTT; D: .; J: TRBJ1-5; V: TRBV9; size: .
CDR3: CASSTTGNEQFF; DNA: TGCGCCAGCAGCACGACAGGGAATGAGCAGTTCTTC; D: TRBD1; J: TRBJ2-1; V: TRBV5-1; size: .
CDR3: CASSPDRTGRTDTQYF; DNA: TGTGCCAGCTCACCGGACAGGACAGGACGCACAGATACGCAGTATTTT; D: TRBD1; J: TRBJ2-3; V: TRBV18; size: .
CDR3: CASRMDRGDNTGELFF; DNA: TGTGCCAGTAGAATGGACAGGGGGGACAATACCGGGGAGCTGTTTTTT; D: TRBD1; J: TRBJ2-2; V: TRBV19; size: .
CDR3: CASSEGLAGGDTQYF; DNA: TGTGCCAGCAGTGAAGGTCTAGCGGGGGGAGATACGCAGTATTTT; D: TRBD2; J: TRBJ2-3; V: TRBV6-1; size: few
CDR3: CASSWGDSNTEAFF; DNA: TGCGCCAGCAGCTGGGGGGACAGTAACACTGAAGCTTTCTTT; D: TRBD1; J: TRBJ1-1; V: TRBV5-1; size: few
CDR3: CASSYTGNGYTF; DNA: TGTGCCAGCAGCTATACAGGAAATGGCTACACCTTC; D: .; J: TRBJ1-2; V: TRBV5-4; size: .
CDR3: CASSIAGGYTF; DNA: TGTGCCAGTAGTATAGCGGGTGGCTACACCTTC; D: .; J: TRBJ1-2; V: TRBV19; size: .
CDR3: CASSIQGANTGELFF; DNA: TGTGCCAGTAGTATCCAGGGGGCAAACACCGGGGAGCTGTTTTTT; D: TRBD1; J: TRBJ2-2; V: TRBV19; size: once
CDR3: CASQRLAGGETQYF; DNA: TGTGCCAGCCAGAGACTAGCGGGAGGGGAGACCCAGTACTTC; D: TRBD2; J: TRBJ2-5; V: TRBV2; size: .
CDR3: CASSDHRESAFF; DNA: TGTGCCAGCAGCGACCACAGGGAATCGGCTTTCTTT; D: .; J: TRBJ1-1; V: TRBV11-2; size: .
CDR3: CASSLQTTGQSTGTQYF; DNA: TGCGCCAGCAGCTTGCAGACTACAGGGCAGAGCACAGGTACGCAGTATTTT; D: .; J: TRBJ2-3; V: TRBV5-1; size: once
CDR3: CASSWGGFSYEQYF; DNA: TGCGCCAGCAGCTGGGGGGGCTTTTCCTACGAGCAGTACTTC; D: .; J: TRBJ2-7; V: TRBV5-1; size: .
CDR3: CASSRVVEGANYGYTF; DNA: TGCGCCAGCAGCCGCGTAGTGGAGGGGGCCAACTATGGCTACACCTTC; D: TRBD1; J: TRBJ1-2; V: TRBV4-3; size: few
CDR3: CASSPVGDSGANVLTF; DNA: TGCGCCAGCAGCCCGGTGGGCGACTCTGGGGCCAACGTCCTGACTTTC; D: .; J: TRBJ2-6; V: TRBV5-1; size: once
CDR3: CASSVGLAGGLETQYF; DNA: TGTGCCAGCAGCGTAGGCCTAGCGGGGGGGCTAGAGACCCAGTACTTC; D: TRBD2; J: TRBJ2-5; V: TRBV9; size: .
CDR3: CASSLSTNSPLHF; DNA: TGTGCCAGCAGCTTAAGCACTAATTCACCCCTCCACTTT; D: .; J: TRBJ1-6; V: TRBV11-2; size: .
CDR3: CASSASGYAADTQYF; DNA: TGTGCCAGCAGCGCTAGCGGGTACGCCGCAGATACGCAGTATTTT; D: TRBD2; J: TRBJ2-3; V: TRBV9; size: .
CDR3: CASSMSSSGNTIYF; DNA: TGTGCCAGCAGTATGTCCAGCTCTGGAAACACCATATATTTT; D: .; J: TRBJ1-3; V: TRBV25-1; size: .
CDR3: CASSLGARNTEAFF; DNA: TGTGCCAGCAGCCTAGGGGCCCGGAACACTGAAGCTTTCTTT; D: .; J: TRBJ1-1; V: TRBV5-5; size: .
CDR3: CASSGTVQPRPNEQFF; DNA: TGTGCCAGCAGCGGGACTGTCCAACCCCGACCCAATGAGCAGTTCTTC; D: .; J: TRBJ2-1; V: TRBV6-6; size: .
CDR3: CASSVVARADTQYF; DNA: TGTGCCAGCAGCGTAGTAGCCCGGGCAGATACGCAGTATTTT; D: .; J: TRBJ2-3; V: TRBV9; size: .
CDR3: CASSRDRDNQPQHF; DNA: TGCGCCAGCAGCCGGGACAGGGACAATCAGCCCCAGCATTTT; D: TRBD1; J: TRBJ1-5; V: TRBV4-1; size: .
CDR3: CASRQGGGYTF; DNA: TGTGCCAGCAGGCAGGGTGGTGGCTACACCTTC; D: .; J: TRBJ1-2; V: TRBV7-2; size: .